A few counts support the clone carrying this T cell receptor (beta chain). Its target is unknown. The data were obtained in a study of beta chain features in type 1 diabetes. General observations from the study: The study found moderately but significantly shorter TCRB CDR3s in all four CD4+ subsets of Type 1 diabetes patients. A greater similarity of naive, central memory and Treg TCRB repertoires was seen among patients than among healthy donors.

Reverse transcribing all isolated RNA meant expressed TCRB transcripts were sequenced. Sequencing was performed with immunoSEQ multiplex PCR; in TCRdb, only in-frame clones are kept and a portion is missing. The sample lists hundreds of thousands of clones, around an eighth occurring once. Germline V gives CDR1 ENHRY, CDR2 SYGVKD. The V and J ends lost 3 bases and 5 bases respectively, with 11 bases between them. The CDR3 totals 13 residues. The receptor was derived from a man between 18 and 35 years old with type 1 diabetes. The rearrangement links TRBV10-3 to TRBJ2-7; D not certain. The sample consisted of naive CD4+ T cells from blood. CDR3 protein: CAISDGQAHEQYF. The CDR3 DNA reads TGTGCCATCAGTGACGGGCAGGCGCACGAGCAGTACTTC.